This is a list of T cell receptor beta chains from one sample in a study of response to subunit inactivated influenza vaccine. In TCRdb, the RT-PCR reads were re-called with MiXCR into one record per CDR3 protein. Of about 540,000 distinct CDR3 sequences in the sample, roughly a quarter were seen once. This sample also appeared in a second study, on T cells expressing NK-cell markers.

Specimen: CD4+ T cells sorted from PBMCs, collected 11 to 12 days after vaccination. The receptors stem from a man over 45 who received an inactivated influenza vaccine. CDR3s include the opening cysteine and the closing phenylalanine or tryptophan. A D gene is named only where the DNA matches it firmly. Clone size is stated in some rows and not others, as once, few, many or a class when expanded.

TRBJ2-7,NA,NA,TRBV20-1,TGCAGTGCCTCGGGACTGATCCTCTCCTACGAGCAGTACTTC,CSASGLILSYEQYF
TRBJ2-1,NA,few,TRBV2,TGTGCCAGCAGGAAGACCTACAATGAGCAGTTCTTC,CASRKTYNEQFF
TRBJ2-7,NA,NA,TRBV9,TGTGCCAGCAGCACAGGACGGGAGAGCTCCTACGAGCAGTACTTC,CASSTGRESSYEQYF
TRBJ2-2,NA,NA,TRBV7-9,TGTGCCAGCAGCTTAGACTTATACACCGGGGAGCTGTTTTTT,CASSLDLYTGELFF
TRBJ2-1,TRBD2,NA,TRBV20-1,TGCAGTGCTCCCGTAATAAGCGGGAGGGTTAATGAGCAGTTCTTC,CSAPVISGRVNEQFF
TRBJ2-1,NA,few,TRBV20-1,TGCAGTGCTAGAGTCGGTACCCGGCGGTCGAGGGAGCAGTTCTTC,CSARVGTRRSREQFF
TRBJ1-2,TRBD1,NA,TRBV25-1,TGTGCCAGCAGTGAATATTCTTGGGACAGGGACAATCATGGCTACACCTTC,CASSEYSWDRDNHGYTF
TRBJ2-2,NA,few,TRBV11-2,TGTGCCAGCAGCTCGCCCGGACTGAACACCGGGGAGCTGTTTTTT,CASSSPGLNTGELFF
TRBJ1-1,NA,NA,TRBV6-2/TRBV6-3,TGTGCCAGTAACAGCGAGAACACTGAAGCTTTCTTT,CASNSENTEAFF
TRBJ2-7,NA,NA,TRBV12-3/TRBV12-4,TGTGCCAGCAGTCTGGACAGCGCGAGCTACGAGCAGTACTTC,CASSLDSASYEQYF
TRBJ2-2,TRBD2,NA,TRBV12-3/TRBV12-4,TGTGCCAGCAGGTTAGCGGGAGGGCCGCGGACCGGGGAGCTGTTTTTT,CASRLAGGPRTGELFF
TRBJ1-5,NA,NA,TRBV15,TGTGCCACCAGCGTCGATAGGGATCAGCCCCAGCATTTT,CATSVDRDQPQHF
TRBJ1-6,NA,NA,TRBV27,TGTGCCAGCGCACAGGGTGGAAATTCACCCCTCCACTTT,CASAQGGNSPLHF
TRBJ2-1,NA,NA,TRBV6-2/TRBV6-3,TGTGCCAGCAGAGCCCTAGCTAATGAGCAGTTCTTC,CASRALANEQFF
TRBJ2-7,NA,few,TRBV7-2,TGTGCCAGCAGCTTTGGGGGACCATCCTACGAGCAGTACTTC,CASSFGGPSYEQYF
TRBJ2-5,NA,NA,TRBV11-3,TGTGCCAGCAGCTCAACCCAGGGAGAGACCCAGTACTTC,CASSSTQGETQYF
TRBJ2-7,NA,NA,TRBV23-1,TGCGCCAAAACCTTACGGGGTCGAACCTACGAGCAGTACTTC,CAKTLRGRTYEQYF
TRBJ1-2,TRBD1,NA,TRBV5-8,TGTGCCAGCAGCGTAACAACCGGGACAGTCGTCCGCGGCTACACCTTC,CASSVTTGTVVRGYTF
TRBJ1-3,NA,once,TRBV5-1,TGCGCCAGCAGAAATGGGCAGGGTGCCGGAAACACCATATATTTT,CASRNGQGAGNTIYF
TRBJ2-5,TRBD2,few,TRBV7-2,TGTGCCAGCAGCTTTAGGGAGACAGGTGTGCTAGCGGGGGGGCGTCGACAAGAGACCCAGTACTTC,CASSFRETGVLAGGRRQETQYF
TRBJ2-3,NA,NA,TRBV20-1,TGCAGTGCCGAAAGGGAGGGGGTAGATACGCAGTATTTT,CSAEREGVDTQYF
TRBJ1-6,TRBD1,few,TRBV5-1,TGCGCCAGCAGCTTGGCCAAACAGGGGCATTCACCCCTCCACTTT,CASSLAKQGHSPLHF
TRBJ2-7,NA,NA,TRBV10-3,TGTGCCATCTCGCCAGTGGGGGGACGGGGGTCCACCTACGAGCAGTACTTC,CAISPVGGRGSTYEQYF
TRBJ1-1,NA,NA,TRBV9,TGTGCCAGCAGTACTACCCTCAATGGACAGCACACTGAAGCTTTCTTT,CASSTTLNGQHTEAFF
TRBJ2-3,TRBD1,NA,TRBV7-2,TGTGCCAGCAGATCTCGGACAGGGCAAGATACGCAGTATTTT,CASRSRTGQDTQYF
TRBJ2-1,NA,NA,TRBV3-1,TGTGCCAGCAGCCAAGCCGGATCAGCAAATGAGCAGTTCTTC,CASSQAGSANEQFF
TRBJ1-1,TRBD1,few,TRBV18,TGTGCCAGCTCCCGGAAGGGACAGGAGGGCACTGAAGCTTTCTTT,CASSRKGQEGTEAFF
TRBJ2-6,NA,NA,TRBV7-2,TGTGCCAGCAGCCGCCAGAGGTCCTCTGGGGCCAACGTCCTGACTTTC,CASSRQRSSGANVLTF
TRBJ2-1,NA,NA,TRBV29-1,TGCAGCGCCAGGGAGTCGACCTACAATGAGCAGTTCTTC,CSARESTYNEQFF
TRBJ2-7,TRBD1,NA,TRBV6-1,TGTGCCAGCGGGCGGACAGGAACCTACGAGCAGTACTTC,CASGRTGTYEQYF
TRBJ1-6,NA,NA,TRBV4-3,TGCGCCAGCAGCCATAGGGGGAATTCACCCCTCCACTTT,CASSHRGNSPLHF
TRBJ2-7,NA,NA,TRBV6-1,TGTGCCAGCAGAACCCCCGGACTGCCCTACGAGCAGTACTTC,CASRTPGLPYEQYF
TRBJ1-2,TRBD1,NA,TRBV6-5,TGTGCCAGCAGTTACTCGACAGGGGATAGTGGCTACACCTTC,CASSYSTGDSGYTF
TRBJ2-7,NA,NA,TRBV4-3,TGCGCCAGCAGCCAGGGGGCAGGGATGTTATACGAGCAGTACTTC,CASSQGAGMLYEQYF
TRBJ2-3,NA,NA,TRBV10-3,TGTGCCATCAGTGTCAGCGGGAGCACAGATACGCAGTATTTT,CAISVSGSTDTQYF
TRBJ1-1,NA,NA,TRBV3-1,TGTGCCAGCAGCCAAGGCCTCGGAGGATTGGCTTTCTTT,CASSQGLGGLAFF
TRBJ1-5,TRBD1,few,TRBV6-5,TGTGCCAGCAGTTACGACAGGGGAAATCAGCCCCAGCATTTT,CASSYDRGNQPQHF
TRBJ2-5,TRBD1,NA,TRBV5-5,TGTGCCAGCAGGGCATGGACAGGGCGGCAAGAGACCCAGTACTTC,CASRAWTGRQETQYF
TRBJ2-7,NA,many,TRBV12-3/TRBV12-4,TGTGCCAGCAGTTTATCTCCTAGCTCCTACGAGCAGTACTTC,CASSLSPSSYEQYF
TRBJ2-7,TRBD1,NA,TRBV29-1,TGCAGCGTTGAAGATTCGGGCGCCTTGGGACAGGGAGGTACCTACGAGCAGTACTTC,CSVEDSGALGQGGTYEQYF
TRBJ2-7,NA,NA,TRBV5-4,TGTGCCAGCAGCTTGTACCTCTCCTACGAGCAGTACTTC,CASSLYLSYEQYF
TRBJ2-3,NA,few,TRBV7-9,TGTGCCAGCAGCTGGGAGCGCACAGATACGCAGTATTTT,CASSWERTDTQYF
TRBJ1-4,NA,many,TRBV5-1,TGCGCCAGCAGAATGGGGGGGCCCAATGAAAAACTGTTTTTT,CASRMGGPNEKLFF
TRBJ1-2,NA,few,TRBV12-3/TRBV12-4,TGTGCCAGCAGTCCCCGGGTCGTCTATGGCTACACCTTC,CASSPRVVYGYTF
TRBJ2-1,NA,NA,TRBV9,TGTGCCAGCAGCGGATACAGGTCCAATGAGCAGTTCTTC,CASSGYRSNEQFF
TRBJ2-1,TRBD1,few,TRBV20-1,TGCAGTGCTAGAGATCTCAGGGGGCTGCACGTCAACAATGAGCAGTTCTTC,CSARDLRGLHVNNEQFF
TRBJ2-2,NA,NA,TRBV3-1,TGTGCCAGCAGCCAACAGCAGAGCGCCGGGGAGCTGTTTTTT,CASSQQQSAGELFF
TRBJ2-7,TRBD1,few,TRBV7-8,TGTGCCACGTCAACGTACGACAGGGCAACCTACGAGCAGTACTTC,CATSTYDRATYEQYF
TRBJ2-7,NA,few,TRBV25-1,TGTGCCAGCAGTGATTTAGGAGTGGACGCCTCCTACGAGCAGTACTTC,CASSDLGVDASYEQYF
TRBJ2-7,TRBD1,once,TRBV20-1,TGCAGTTCCTCCCGGGCGGGACAGGGGCCCGAGCAGTACTTC,CSSSRAGQGPEQYF
TRBJ2-3,TRBD2,NA,TRBV6-1,TGTGCCAGCAATCTCCTAGCGGGAGGACGCACAGATACGCAGTATTTT,CASNLLAGGRTDTQYF
TRBJ1-5,NA,NA,TRBV4-3,TGCGCCAGCAGCCAAGACGGGGCTAGCAATCAGCCCCAGCATTTT,CASSQDGASNQPQHF
TRBJ2-2,NA,many,TRBV5-6,TGTGCCAGCCTCCGAAACACCGGGGAGCTGTTTTTT,CASLRNTGELFF
TRBJ1-5,NA,NA,TRBV6-6,TGTGCCAGCAGTTACTCGCTGCGGCAGCCCCAGCATTTT,CASSYSLRQPQHF
TRBJ1-5,TRBD1,NA,TRBV6-1,TGTGCCAGCAGAAGGGACAGGATTAGCAATCAGCCCCAGCATTTT,CASRRDRISNQPQHF
TRBJ2-7,TRBD1,few,TRBV5-1,TGCGCCAGCAGCTTGGCCGGGACAGGGGGCTTCAGGGAGCAGTACTTC,CASSLAGTGGFREQYF
TRBJ2-2,NA,NA,TRBV20-1,TGCAGTGCTAGAGTGGGGCGGGCGAACACCGGGGAGCTGTTTTTT,CSARVGRANTGELFF
TRBJ1-1,TRBD1,few,TRBV5-6,TGTGCCAGCAGCAAGGGACAGGGGCTAGGTTTGGGTTTCTTT,CASSKGQGLGLGFF
TRBJ2-3,NA,NA,TRBV2,TGTGCCAGCAGTGAATTTGCTTCTTGGACAGATACGCAGTATTTT,CASSEFASWTDTQYF
TRBJ2-2,NA,few,TRBV5-5,TGTGCCAGCAGGTCCGAGGGGGGTCCGGGGGAGCTGTTTTTT,CASRSEGGPGELFF